This TCR beta chain emerged from a study of T cells after yellow fever vaccination. About the research overall: The SMART-Seq v4 Ultra Low Input method served to prepare the low-cell-number fractions.

Turning to this clonotype: Its cognate antigen is unknown.

Germline assignment: CDR1 LNHNV and CDR2 YYDKDF (reference sequence). The CDR3 runs 15 residues. V lost 1 base to trimming and J lost 1 base, with 10 bases between them. In TCRdb, the 5' RACE reads were re-called with MiXCR into one record per CDR3 protein. The sample has about 430,000 distinct CDR3 sequences; approximately 19% are singletons. The study's findings and limits: Highly abundant clonotypes carried over from the bulk population could end up in FACS-sorted repertoires as contaminants. Subsequent booster samples again held most clones from primary vaccination (96% CD4, about 90% CD8). Just a small share of clonotypes turned up in the CD4 compartment as well as the CD8 compartment.

The sequences come from PBMCs, collected before the yellow fever booster vaccination. The J gene is TRBJ2-5, the V gene TRBV15; D is possibly TRBD1 (6 bases). The source is a man younger than 35 who received the YFV17D yellow fever vaccine. The CDR3 sequence: CATSRGARGQETQYF. The CDR3 bases are TGTGCCACCAGCAGAGGCGCCAGGGGCCAAGAGACCCAGTACTTC.